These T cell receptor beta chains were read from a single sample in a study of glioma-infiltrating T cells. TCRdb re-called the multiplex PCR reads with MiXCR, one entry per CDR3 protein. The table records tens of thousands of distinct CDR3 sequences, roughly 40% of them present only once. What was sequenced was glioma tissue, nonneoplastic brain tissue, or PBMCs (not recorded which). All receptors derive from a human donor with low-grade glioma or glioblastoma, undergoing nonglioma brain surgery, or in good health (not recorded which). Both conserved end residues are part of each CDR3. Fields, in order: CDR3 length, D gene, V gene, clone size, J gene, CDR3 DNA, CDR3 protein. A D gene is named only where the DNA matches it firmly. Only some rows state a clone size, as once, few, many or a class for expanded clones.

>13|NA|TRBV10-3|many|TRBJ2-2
TGTGCCATCAGTGAGCGGAACACCGGGGAGCTGTTTTTT
CAISERNTGELFF
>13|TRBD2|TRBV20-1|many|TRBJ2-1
TGCAGTGCGATCGCTAGCGGGGCCAATGAGCAGTTCTTC
CSAIASGANEQFF
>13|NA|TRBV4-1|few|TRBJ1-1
TGCGCCAGCAGCCAAGAAGCAAAGTCTGAAGCTTTCTTT
CASSQEAKSEAFF
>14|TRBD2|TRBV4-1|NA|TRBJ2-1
TGTGCCAGCAGCGGGACTAGCTTATACAATGAGCAGTTCTTC
CASSGTSLYNEQFF
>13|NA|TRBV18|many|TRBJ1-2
TGTGCCAGCTCACGATCCGACACCTCCGGCTACACCTTC
CASSRSDTSGYTF
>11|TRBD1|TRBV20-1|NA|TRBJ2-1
TGCAGTGCTAGAGCTGAGACAGGGATGATCTTC
CSARAETGMIF
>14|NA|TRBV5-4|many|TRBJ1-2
TGTGCCAGCAGCTTGGTTGACAACAACTATGGCTACACCTTC
CASSLVDNNYGYTF
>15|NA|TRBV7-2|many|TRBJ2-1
TGTGCCAGCAGCTTAGGGTGGGGGACCTACAATGAGCAGTTCTTC
CASSLGWGTYNEQFF
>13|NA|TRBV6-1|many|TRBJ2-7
TGTGCCAGCAGTCCACAGGGTCGAGGGGAGCAGTACTTC
CASSPQGRGEQYF
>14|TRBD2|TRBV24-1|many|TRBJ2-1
TGTGCCACCACCGGGACTAGCGGGGCGGGTGAGCAGTTCTTC
CATTGTSGAGEQFF
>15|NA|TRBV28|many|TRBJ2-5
TGTGCCAGCAGTTTTTCTACCCCGGGGGCAGAGACCCAGTACTTC
CASSFSTPGAETQYF
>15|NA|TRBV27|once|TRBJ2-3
TGCCCCAGCAGTCCAACGGACAGAAGTGGTATAACGCAGTATTTT
CPSSPTDRSGITQYF
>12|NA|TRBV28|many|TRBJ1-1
TGTGCCAGCAGTTTATATAACACTGAAGCTTTCTTT
CASSLYNTEAFF
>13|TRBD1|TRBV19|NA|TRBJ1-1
TGTGCCAGTAGTATCTCCGGACAGGTAGAAGCTTTCTTT
CASSISGQVEAFF
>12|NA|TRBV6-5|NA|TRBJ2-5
TGTGCCAGCAGCCCCCTTTCTGGGACCCAATACTTC
CASSPLSGTQYF
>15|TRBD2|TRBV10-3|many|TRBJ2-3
TGTGCCGCGGGGGACTCGGACACCATCGATGATACGCAGTATTTT
CAAGDSDTIDDTQYF
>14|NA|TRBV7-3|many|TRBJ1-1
TGTGCCAGCAGCTTAAGGGCAGGGTACACTGAAGCTTTCTTT
CASSLRAGYTEAFF